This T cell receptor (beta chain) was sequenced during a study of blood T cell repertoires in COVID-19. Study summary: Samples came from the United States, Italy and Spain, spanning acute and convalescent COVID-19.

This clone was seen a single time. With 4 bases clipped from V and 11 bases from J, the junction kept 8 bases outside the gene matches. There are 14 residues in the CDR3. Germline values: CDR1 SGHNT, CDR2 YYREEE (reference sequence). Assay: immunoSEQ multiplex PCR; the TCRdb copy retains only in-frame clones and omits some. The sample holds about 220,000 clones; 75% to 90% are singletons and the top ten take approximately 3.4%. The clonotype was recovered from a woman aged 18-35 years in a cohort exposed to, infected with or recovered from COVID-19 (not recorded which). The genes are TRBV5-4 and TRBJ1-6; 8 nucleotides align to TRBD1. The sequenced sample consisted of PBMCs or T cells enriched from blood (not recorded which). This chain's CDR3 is CASSGQTGEAPLHF. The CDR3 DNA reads TGTGCCAGCAGCGGTCAGACAGGGGAGGCACCCCTCCACTTT. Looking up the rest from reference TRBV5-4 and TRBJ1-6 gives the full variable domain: ETGVTQSPTHLIKTRGQQVTLRCSSQSGHNTVSWYQQALGQGPQFIFQYYREEENGRGNFPPRFSGLQFPNYSSELNVNALELDDSALYLCASSGQTGEAPLHFGNGTRLTVT.